Following are 32 T cell receptor beta chains from one sample sequenced in a study of T-cell memory formation after mild COVID-19 (dated by TCRdb to the early 2020s). Libraries were constructed by 5' RACE. Sequenced on an Illumina NovaSeq 6000. TCRdb trimmed public reads at Q25 via fastp, called clones via MiXCR and kept in-frame beta chains. Every distinct CDR3 protein forms one entry, paired with its most common genes and DNA. This sample lists 300,000 to 400,000 distinct CDR3 sequences; around 28% were detected once. Of the sample, roughly 14% falls within the top ten clones. Material: PBMCs or a T cell subset sorted from them (not recorded which). Every receptor here comes from an adult woman who had mild COVID-19 (a few samples of this study predate the infection). The sample titles of this study are shuffled in the database, so cell type and time point are left out; the donor was told from shared clones.

This chain uses TRBV5-6 with TRBJ2-6; D call uncertain. With 4 bases removed from V and 2 bases from J, the gap between germline ends came to 7 bases. The germline gives CDR1 SGHDT, CDR2 YYEEEE. The CDR3 length is 14 residues. Here the CDR3 DNA reads TGTGCCAGCAGCCTGCCAACTGGGGCCAACGTCCTGACTTTC. Translated, it gives CASSLPTGANVLTF.

This clonotype occurred a few times. This chain joins TRBV6-2 or TRBV6-3 and TRBJ2-4; tentatively, D is TRBD1 (6 bases). The length of the CDR3 is 17 residues. V was shortened by 2 bases and J by 12 bases, with 26 bases between the two germline ends. Germline V gene data show CDR1 as MNHEY and CDR2 as SVGEGT. In DNA, the CDR3 is TGTGCCAGCAGTTACATGCCGCGTTTGGGAAGGGGGACCCCTCAGTACTTC. This codes for CASSYMPRLGRGTPQYF.

This clonotype was seen more than once but under ten times. V is TRBV20-1 and J is TRBJ2-1; D possibly matches TRBD1 or TRBD2 (6 bases each). Germline CDR1 is DFQATT and CDR2 is SNEGSKA (reference sequence). This CDR3 is 15 amino acids long. V was clipped by 4 bases and J by 0 bases, with 13 bases between them. The CDR3 sequence: CSANGGETSYNEQFF. In DNA, the CDR3 is TGCAGTGCTAACGGGGGCGAGACCTCCTACAATGAGCAGTTCTTC.

This clonotype was detected a few times. The chain has TRBV12-3 or TRBV12-4 and TRBJ2-7, with D possibly TRBD1 on 7 matching bases. V lost 2 bases and J 4 bases, leaving 18 bases between the germline ends. The CDR3 has 16 amino acids. CDR3 protein: CASSLRWAGQIYEQYF. In DNA, the CDR3 is TGTGCCAGCAGTTTACGATGGGCGGGACAGATTTACGAGCAGTACTTC.

About this clonotype itself: Germline and junction disagree at one end, which may indicate a read error. CDR3 loop: CASRRNRGGTGELFF. For the CDR3, the DNA is TGTGCAAGCAGAAGAAACAGGGGGGGCACCGGGGAGCTGTTTTTT. The genes are TRBV6-5 and TRBJ2-2; D might be TRBD1 (8 bases). This CDR3 spans 15 amino acids. The germline V gene encodes CDR1 MNHEY and CDR2 SVGAGI.

The V and J genes are TRBV5-1 and TRBJ1-1, with D perhaps TRBD1 (5 bases). The V and J ends lost 6 bases and 3 bases respectively, with 15 bases between them. Germline assignment: CDR1 SGHRS and CDR2 YFSETQ. The CDR3 is made up of 14 amino acids. The CDR3, as DNA: TGCGCCAGCAACCCCGGCAGGGATTACACTGAAGCTTTCTTT. It yields the protein CASNPGRDYTEAFF.

The chain is built from TRBV20-1 and TRBJ2-3; 8 bases align to TRBD2. This CDR3 is built from 15 residues. V lost 0 bases and J lost 6; bases outside the gene matches: 8. Germline V gene sequence: CDR1 DFQATT, CDR2 SNEGSKA (reference sequence). CDR3 nucleotide sequence: TGCAGTGCTAGAGATAGGGCCAGCGGGGGTGATACGCAGTATTTT. Translating it yields CSARDRASGGDTQYF.

This sequence joins TRBV12-3 or TRBV12-4 and TRBJ2-2; 8 bases line up with TRBD1. J was trimmed by 4 bases and V by 5 bases; bases with no gene match: 9. This CDR3 region has 16 residues. CDR3 protein: CASSTRQGPPTGELFF. In nucleotides, the CDR3 is TGTGCCAGCAGTACCCGACAGGGGCCCCCCACCGGGGAGCTGTTTTTT.

The rearrangement joins TRBV6-2 or TRBV6-3 to TRBJ1-2; 9 bases align to TRBD1. CDR1 is MNHEY, CDR2 SVGEGT, per germline. The V gene end was trimmed by 7 bases and the J gene end by 4 bases; junction bases not matched to a gene: 13. This CDR3 has 16 amino acids. CDR3 loop: CASKSSRPTGGYGYTF. The CDR3 nucleotides are TGTGCCAGCAAATCCTCTAGGCCGACAGGGGGCTATGGCTACACCTTC.

The V and J genes are TRBV7-9 and TRBJ2-3; perhaps TRBD1 as D (6 bases). Germline CDR1 and CDR2: SEHNR and FQNEAQ (reference sequence). The CDR3 is made up of 16 amino acids. Between the trimmed V and J ends, which lost 5 bases and 5 bases, there was a span of 20 bases. CDR3 residues: CASSLGHLGYGDTQYF. CDR3 in DNA: TGTGCCAGCAGCCTGGGACATCTAGGATATGGAGATACGCAGTATTTT.

The CDR3 bases are TGTGCCAGCAGCCCGAGCGGGCCTCCAACAGATACGCAGTATTTT. This gives the protein CASSPSGPPTDTQYF. The J gene is TRBJ2-3, the V gene TRBV7-2, with D perhaps TRBD2 (6 bases). From germline, CDR1 is SGHTA and CDR2 FQGNSA. V was pared by 5 bases and J by 3 bases, with 15 bases between. The CDR3 length is 15 residues.

This clonotype was observed at least ten times. This rearrangement joins TRBV12-3 or TRBV12-4 to TRBJ1-2, with a weak D call TRBD1 (6 bases). V gave up 8 bases and J gave up 7 bases, with 17 bases separating them. CDR3 size: 13 residues. Here the CDR3 DNA reads TGTGCCAGCCTGAGTGGGGGGGCACTTGGCTACACCTTC. Residues: CASLSGGALGYTF.

The chain recombines TRBV19 with TRBJ1-5; 9 bases are a match to TRBD1. In germline, CDR1 is LNHDA, CDR2 SQIVND (reference sequence). Trimming at V came to 6 bases and at J to 5 bases, leaving 8 bases not matched to a gene. This CDR3 is built from 15 residues. CDR3 in amino acids: CASRSYGDRDQPQHF. The CDR3 DNA is TGTGCCAGTAGATCCTACGGGGACAGGGATCAGCCCCAGCATTTT.

This clonotype was detected only a few times. The J gene is TRBJ1-1, the V gene TRBV15; D call uncertain. There are 12 residues in the CDR3. Looked up from germline, CDR1 is LNHNV and CDR2 is YYDKDF (reference sequence). V was clipped by 2 bases and J by 9 bases, with 10 bases between them. The CDR3: CATSRREGKAFF. DNA for the CDR3: TGTGCCACCAGCAGAAGGGAGGGTAAAGCTTTCTTT.

The rearrangement joins TRBV7-2 to TRBJ2-5; D is unresolved. The CDR3 runs to 13 residues. Germline CDR1 SGHTA, CDR2 FQGNSA. The V end was cut by 3 bases, the J end by 5 bases, with 10 bases between. The CDR3 here is CASSFGPGETQYF. The CDR3 DNA reads as TGTGCCAGCAGCTTCGGCCCCGGGGAGACCCAGTACTTC.

This chain connects TRBV19 to TRBJ2-1; D assignment may be TRBD1 or TRBD2 (5 bases each). V gave up 1 base and J gave up 7 bases, with 14 bases separating them. The CDR3 totals 15 residues. CDR1 is LNHDA and CDR2 is SQIVND in the germline V gene (reference sequence). CDR3 nucleotide sequence: TGTGCCAGTAGTATAGGGGGGACGGGCGGGAATGAGCAGTTCTTC. Amino acid sequence: CASSIGGTGGNEQFF. The complete variable domain, with remaining parts taken from reference TRBV19 and TRBJ2-1, reads DGGITQSPKYLFRKEGQNVTLSCEQNLNHDAMYWYRQDPGQGLRLIYYSQIVNDFQKGDIAEGYSVSREKKESFPLTVTSAQKNPTAFYLCASSIGGTGGNEQFFGPGTRLTVL.

This clonotype occurred a few times. The chain couples TRBV6-6 to TRBJ2-7, with D possibly TRBD1 on 6 matching bases. Germline CDR1 reads MNHNY; CDR2 reads SVGAGI (reference sequence). V shed 7 bases and J shed 3 bases, with 19 bases lying between them. The CDR3 sequence is 15 residues long. CDR3 DNA: TGTGCCAGCACTCCCGCTGACAGGCAGCTCTACGAGCAGTACTTC. It is translated as CASTPADRQLYEQYF.

The chain recombines TRBV12-3 or TRBV12-4 with TRBJ1-1; no reliable D call. The V end was cut by 5 bases, the J end by 5 bases, with 12 bases between. The CDR3 extends over 13 amino acids. CDR3 coding DNA: TGTGCCAGCAGTGACCTGGCGAGGACTGAAGCTTTCTTT. Amino acids: CASSDLARTEAFF.

V gene TRBV18 combines with J gene TRBJ2-1; D not resolved. This CDR3 has 14 residues. The V gene's germline CDR1 is KGHSH and CDR2 LQKENI. The V end lost 3 bases, the J end lost 8 bases, and 14 bases lay between the germline ends. CDR3 sequence (DNA): TGTGCCAGCTCACCTGGCATTGGGTGGCATGAGCAGTTCTTC. Translating gives CASSPGIGWHEQFF.

The V gene is TRBV7-9, the J gene TRBJ1-2; D is possibly TRBD1 (5 bases). V was shortened by 5 bases and J by 7 bases, with 20 bases between the two germline ends. The CDR3 totals 15 residues. Germline V CDR1 and CDR2: SEHNR, FQNEAQ (reference sequence). The DNA for the CDR3 is TGTGCCAGCAGCCAAGAGGGCGCGCGCGGGGGTGGCTACACCTTC. Translation gives CASSQEGARGGGYTF. Supplemented by reference TRBV7-9 and TRBJ1-2, the full variable domain reads DTGVSQNPRHKITKRGQNVTFRCDPISEHNRLYWYRQTLGQGPEFLTYFQNEAQLEKSRLLSDRFSAERPKGSFSTLEIQRTEQGDSAMYLCASSQEGARGGGYTFGSGTRLTVV.

The genes are TRBV9 and TRBJ2-7; 7 positions agree with TRBD1. Germline V gene lookup returns CDR1 SGDLS and CDR2 YYNGEE. This CDR3 has 14 amino acids. The trim removed 3 bases at V and 3 bases at J, leaving 6 bases unmatched. The CDR3 nucleotides read TGTGCCAGCAGCGGGGACAGTTTGGGCTACGAGCAGTACTTC. It codes for CASSGDSLGYEQYF.

The V gene is TRBV27, the J gene TRBJ1-5; the match to TRBD1 covers 7 bases. CDR1 is MNHEY, CDR2 SMNVEV, per germline (reference sequence). V shed 6 bases and J 2 bases; nucleotides not matched to a gene: 7. The CDR3 runs to 15 residues. The CDR3 region is CASSEDRSGNQPQHF. The CDR3 DNA reads TGTGCCAGCAGCGAGGACAGGTCGGGCAATCAGCCCCAGCATTTT.

This clonotype was counted a few times. This chain joins TRBV7-9 and TRBJ2-7, with 7 positions matching TRBD2. Germline V gene lookup returns CDR1 SEHNR and CDR2 FQNEAQ (reference sequence). V shed 2 bases, J shed 2 bases, and the junction held 6 bases outside the gene matches. The CDR3 is 15 residues long. The CDR3, as DNA: TGTGCCAGCAGCTTACATCGGACTAGTCCCTACGAGCAGTACTTC. Translated, it gives CASSLHRTSPYEQYF.

The genes are TRBV24-1 and TRBJ2-3, with D perhaps TRBD1 (6 bases). The CDR3 extends over 16 amino acids. V was clipped by 4 bases and J by 1 base, with 14 bases between them. CDR1 KGHDR and CDR2 SFDVKD come from the germline V gene. The CDR3 region has the DNA TGTGCCACCAGTGACCTGACAGGATACGGCACAGATACGCAGTATTTT. It specifies CATSDLTGYGTDTQYF.

The rearrangement links TRBV30 to TRBJ1-2; D ambiguous. Between the trimmed V and J ends, which lost 4 bases and 0 bases, there was a span of 3 bases. The CDR3 is 11 amino acids. Germline V gene data show CDR1 as GTSNPN and CDR2 as SVGIG (reference sequence). CDR3 residues: CAWTPNYGYTF. The CDR3 DNA reads as TGTGCCTGGACGCCTAACTATGGCTACACCTTC. The entire variable domain, with the rest obtained from reference TRBV30 and TRBJ1-2, is as follows: SQTIHQWPATLVQPVGSPLSLECTVEGTSNPNLYWYRQAAGRGLQLLFYSVGIGQISSEVPQNLSASRPQDRQFILSSKKLLLSDSGFYLCAWTPNYGYTFGSGTRLTVV.

This clonotype appeared a few times. This chain uses TRBV5-1 with TRBJ2-1; 9 nucleotides match TRBD1. The V gene end was trimmed by 5 bases and the J gene end by 8 bases; junction bases not matched to a gene: 8. The CDR3 sequence is 14 residues long. Looked up from germline, CDR1 is SGHRS and CDR2 is YFSETQ. This CDR3 is CASRKQGAADEQFF. As DNA, the CDR3 is TGCGCCAGCAGAAAACAGGGGGCTGCCGATGAGCAGTTCTTC.

The sample holds a few counts of this clonotype. The chain couples TRBV6-5 to TRBJ1-5, with TRBD1 matching over 8 bases. CDR3 size: 16 residues. The V gene end was trimmed by 6 bases and the J gene end by 3 bases; junction bases not matched to a gene: 10. The germline gives CDR1 MNHEY, CDR2 SVGAGI. Here the CDR3 DNA reads TGTGCCAGCAGCTTGGACAGGGCAGGGGCCAATCAGCCCCAGCATTTT. It encodes CASSLDRAGANQPQHF.

CDR3 protein: CASSPKRLAGGFIAQYF. In DNA form, the CDR3 reads TGTGCCAGCAGCCCAAAACGTCTAGCGGGAGGGTTCATTGCGCAGTATTTT. The chain recombines TRBV7-2 with TRBJ2-3, with 12 bases matching TRBD2. Germline loops: CDR1 SGHTA, CDR2 FQGNSA. The CDR3 length is 17 residues. The V segment lost 5 bases and the J segment 10 bases; nucleotides outside the gene matches: 16.

This rearrangement joins TRBV7-6 to TRBJ2-1, with D hard to call. Looked up from germline, CDR1 is SGHVS and CDR2 is FNYEAQ. The ends were cut back, 4 bases at V and 3 bases at J, with 13 bases in the middle. This CDR3 comprises 15 residues. DNA of the CDR3: TGTGCCAGCAGCTCCAACCTAGAAAACTACAATGAGCAGTTCTTC. This encodes CASSSNLENYNEQFF.

The CDR3 spells CASSVVGTSVSSYNEQFF. DNA of the CDR3: TGTGCCAGCAGCGTGGTGGGGACTAGCGTTTCCTCCTACAATGAGCAGTTCTTC. This rearrangement joins TRBV5-4 to TRBJ2-1; TRBD2 aligns across 10 bases. Germline values: CDR1 SGHNT, CDR2 YYREEE (reference sequence). CDR3 size: 18 residues. V was pared by 4 bases and J by 0 bases, with 10 bases of the junction left unmatched.

V usage is TRBV4-1 and J usage is TRBJ2-7; D is unclear. The CDR3 loop spans 15 amino acids. The ends were cut back, 4 bases at V and 4 bases at J, with 17 bases in the middle. Germline loops: CDR1 MGHRA, CDR2 YSYEKL. The CDR3 DNA reads TGCGCCAGCAGCCCGCTCGGGCAGGAGACTTACGAGCAGTACTTC. Amino acid sequence: CASSPLGQETYEQYF.

Ten or more counts support this clonotype. The V and J genes are TRBV20-1 and TRBJ1-1; D is possibly TRBD1 (5 bases). CDR1 DFQATT and CDR2 SNEGSKA come from the germline V gene (reference sequence). There are 13 residues in the CDR3. V shed 3 bases and J shed 4 bases, with 12 bases lying between them. The CDR3, as DNA: TGCAGTGCTAGTAAAGGGACTCGCACTGAAGCTTTCTTT. Its translation: CSASKGTRTEAFF.